These 26 T cell receptor beta chains were sequenced from one sample in a study of T-cell reconstitution after alpha-beta-depleted transplantation in children. Molecular barcoding with unique molecular identifiers was used for the TCRbeta library. TCRdb used MiXCR to reprocess the PCR reads, holding one entry per CDR3 protein. The table shows about 500,000 distinct CDR3 sequences, with about 31% occurring only once. This material consisted of PBMCs from the stem cell graft donor, taken from the stem cell graft. All receptors come from a human donor who donated a stem cell graft to a child with aplastic anemia.

This clonotype showed up just a few times. This chain uses TRBV5-1 with TRBJ2-1, with TRBD2 matching 11 bases. CDR1 and CDR2 from the germline V gene are SGHRS and YFSETQ. The CDR3 loop spans 14 amino acids. The J segment lost 8 bases and the V segment lost 1 base, leaving 2 bases of the junction unmatched. This chain's CDR3 is CASSLSLAGDEQFF. In DNA, the CDR3 is TGCGCCAGCAGCTTGTCACTAGCGGGAGATGAGCAGTTCTTC.

The chain carries TRBV4-3 and TRBJ2-1, with TRBD1 matching 8 bases. This CDR3 region has 15 residues. The V gene end was trimmed by 1 base and the J gene end by 2 bases; junction bases not matched to a gene: 1. Looked up from germline, CDR1 is LGHNA and CDR2 is YSLEER. The CDR3 nucleotides are TGCGCCAGCAGCCAAGTCAGGGGGCCCTACAATGAGCAGTTCTTC. This translates into CASSQVRGPYNEQFF.

The rearrangement uses TRBV24-1 and TRBJ2-5; TRBD2 agrees at 7 bases. Per germline, CDR1 KGHDR and CDR2 SFDVKD. With V trimmed by 1 base and J by 2 bases, 6 bases remained unmatched. The CDR3 covers 16 residues. The CDR3 here is CATSDFVRAGQETQYF. DNA for the CDR3: TGTGCCACCAGTGATTTTGTTCGAGCGGGGCAAGAGACCCAGTACTTC.

This clonotype turned up a few times. J is TRBJ2-1 and V is TRBV7-9; 8 positions match TRBD2. The germline CDR1 and CDR2 sequences are SEHNR and FQNEAQ (reference sequence). The CDR3 has 14 amino acids. Trimming took 6 bases from V and 4 from J; bases not matched to a gene: 5. The CDR3 DNA is TGTGCCAGCAGTCCCGTAGCGGGGTACAATGAGCAGTTCTTC. It specifies CASSPVAGYNEQFF. Looking up the rest from reference TRBV7-9 and TRBJ2-1 gives the full variable domain: DTGVSQNPRHKITKRGQNVTFRCDPISEHNRLYWYRQTLGQGPEFLTYFQNEAQLEKSRLLSDRFSAERPKGSFSTLEIQRTEQGDSAMYLCASSPVAGYNEQFFGPGTRLTVL.

J is TRBJ2-1 and V is TRBV11-2, with D unresolved. CDR1 is SGHAT, CDR2 FQNNGV, per germline. The CDR3 has 14 amino acids. Between the trimmed V and J ends, which lost 6 bases and 4 bases, there was a span of 13 bases. The DNA for the CDR3 is TGTGCCAGCAGTAGGGTGGCTCCTTACAATGAGCAGTTCTTC. It is translated as CASSRVAPYNEQFF.

V gene TRBV21-1 combines with J gene TRBJ1-5; TRBD1, as called in the table, went unchecked against the DNA. TRBV21-1 is designated a pseudogene. The CDR3 has 16 residues. The CDR3 is CASSPHGTTSNQPQHF. CDR3 DNA sequence: TGTGCCAGCAGCCCCCACGGGACAACGAGCAATCAGCCCCAGCATTTT.

V usage is TRBV5-6 and J usage is TRBJ2-2, with D perhaps TRBD2 (6 bases). V lost 0 bases and J 13 bases, leaving 13 bases between the germline ends. The CDR3 spans 13 residues. Germline V gives CDR1 SGHDT, CDR2 YYEEEE. The CDR3 here is CASSLGGTWGLFF. Here the CDR3 DNA reads TGTGCCAGCAGCTTGGGCGGGACCTGGGGGCTGTTTTTT.

The chain recombines TRBV7-2 with TRBJ1-1; D might be TRBD1 (5 bases). V was clipped by 6 bases and J by 1 base, with 12 bases between them. The CDR3 covers 14 residues. Per the germline V gene, CDR1 is SGHTA and CDR2 is FQGNSA. The CDR3 region is CASRPGRQNTEAFF. As DNA, the CDR3 is TGTGCCAGCAGGCCGGGACGGCAGAACACTGAAGCTTTCTTT.

This chain links TRBV5-1 with TRBJ2-7, with TRBD1 identical over 7 bases. Trimming took 7 bases from V and 7 from J; bases not matched to a gene: 14. The CDR3 is made up of 14 amino acids. From germline, CDR1 is SGHRS and CDR2 YFSETQ. The CDR3 DNA sequence: TGCGCCAGCGGATTGAAGGGGGCTTCTGGGGAGCAGTACTTC. Protein: CASGLKGASGEQYF.

This chain joins TRBV12-3 or TRBV12-4 and TRBJ1-5; the D gene is possibly TRBD1 (5 bases). The CDR3 sequence is 12 residues long. The germline V and J ends were trimmed by 6 bases and 6 bases, with 9 bases remaining between them. The CDR3 is CASSPQGQPQHF. DNA for the CDR3: TGTGCCAGCAGCCCCCAGGGTCAGCCCCAGCATTTT.

The rearrangement uses TRBV20-1 and TRBJ2-3, with D perhaps TRBD2 (6 bases). Trimming took off 7 bases at V and 3 bases at J, with 14 bases between the two ends. The CDR3 consists of 13 residues. Per the germline V gene, CDR1 is DFQATT and CDR2 is SNEGSKA (reference sequence). CDR3 sequence: CSVPDYKTDTQYF. The CDR3 DNA follows: TGCAGTGTCCCGGACTACAAGACAGATACGCAGTATTTT.

The chain combines TRBV10-3 with TRBJ1-1; no clear D gene. CDR1 and CDR2 (germline): ENHRY, SYGVKD. V shed 3 bases and J shed 1 base, with 12 bases lying between them. The CDR3 has 15 amino acids. This chain's CDR3 is CAISEGLLGNTEAFF. DNA of the CDR3: TGTGCCATCAGTGAAGGCCTACTGGGGAACACTGAAGCTTTCTTT.

This clonotype was detected a few times. This rearrangement joins TRBV20-1 to TRBJ1-2, with D possibly matching TRBD1 (6 bases). V lost 3 bases and J lost 4, with 12 bases in between. The CDR3 length is 13 residues. Germline lookup yields CDR1 DFQATT and CDR2 SNEGSKA (reference sequence). CDR3 nucleotide sequence: TGCAGTGCTAGGGACAGCTTTACCTATGGCTACACCTTC. This encodes CSARDSFTYGYTF.

This clonotype has a handful of counts. The chain has TRBV3-1 and TRBJ2-2, with D possibly TRBD2 on 5 matching bases. Trimming stripped 3 bases from V and 7 bases from J, with 6 bases between. From germline, CDR1 is LGHDT and CDR2 YNNKEL (reference sequence). The CDR3 covers 12 residues. As DNA, the CDR3 is TGTGCCAGCAGCCACGGAGGCGGGGAGCTGTTTTTT. Encoded protein: CASSHGGGELFF.

This clonotype occurred a few times. V gene TRBV5-1 combines with J gene TRBJ2-2, with D possibly being TRBD1 (6 bases). This CDR3 spans 16 amino acids. V lost 6 bases and J lost 7, with 22 bases in between. The germline gives CDR1 SGHRS, CDR2 YFSETQ. The CDR3 bases are TGCGCCAGCATAAGAGATCGGGCCAGGGGAGACGGGGAGCTGTTTTTT. Residues: CASIRDRARGDGELFF. The full variable domain, with the rest looked up from reference TRBV5-1 and TRBJ2-2, is KAGVTQTPRYLIKTRGQQVTLSCSPISGHRSVSWYQQTPGQGLQFLFEYFSETQRNKGNFPGRFSGRQFSNSRSEMNVSTLELGDSALYLCASIRDRARGDGELFFGEGSRLTVL.

This clonotype was seen many times. The chain carries TRBV3-1 and TRBJ1-2; D gene unclear. This CDR3 contains 16 residues. Germline lookup yields CDR1 LGHDT and CDR2 YNNKEL (reference sequence). Between the trimmed V and J ends, which lost 4 bases and 4 bases, there was a span of 19 bases. DNA for the CDR3: TGTGCCAGCAGCCCTTTGATGGGCAGAACACTCTATGGCTACACCTTC. This translates into CASSPLMGRTLYGYTF.

J is TRBJ2-2 and V is TRBV19; weak D call: TRBD1 (6 bases). V lost 6 bases to trimming and J lost 3 bases, with 14 bases between them. Germline V gene sequence: CDR1 LNHDA, CDR2 SQIVND (reference sequence). The CDR3 is 15 residues long. The CDR3 DNA reads TGTGCCAGTAGCAACGAGGACAGCTACACCGGGGAGCTGTTTTTT. Translated: CASSNEDSYTGELFF.

This chain connects TRBV20-1 to TRBJ2-1; the match to TRBD2 covers 16 bases. The V gene's germline CDR1 is DFQATT and CDR2 SNEGSKA (reference sequence). This CDR3 comprises 20 residues. Germline trimming cut 5 bases from V and 4 bases from J; bases unmatched to any gene: 17. CDR3 nucleotide sequence: TGCAGTGCTCTCTCCTGGGGACTAGCGGGAGGGACTTCCATATACAATGAGCAGTTCTTC. It codes for CSALSWGLAGGTSIYNEQFF.

Details on this clonotype: One end of the junction is discordant with germline, which a read error may explain. The V call is TRBV6-5, the J call TRBJ1-2, with 9 bases aligning to TRBD1. This CDR3 is built from 14 residues. Germline V gene sequence: CDR1 MNHEY, CDR2 SVGAGI. The CDR3 here is CASSSSQGARSKAF. The DNA of the CDR3 is TGTGCCAGCAGTTCCTCACAGGGGGCGCGGAGCAAAGCATTC.

The V call is TRBV7-2, the J call TRBJ2-1; the D gene is possibly TRBD2 (5 bases). Germline V CDR1 and CDR2: SGHTA, FQGNSA. V gave up 2 bases and J gave up 4 bases, with 15 bases separating them. The CDR3 is 16 residues long. The CDR3 region is CASSLNAGLSYNEQFF. As DNA, the CDR3 is TGTGCCAGCAGCTTAAACGCTGGACTGTCGTACAATGAGCAGTTCTTC. Looking up the rest from reference TRBV7-2 and TRBJ2-1 gives the full variable domain: GAGVSQSPSNKVTEKGKDVELRCDPISGHTALYWYRQSLGQGLEFLIYFQGNSAPDKSGLPSDRFSAERTGGSVSTLTIQRTQQEDSAVYLCASSLNAGLSYNEQFFGPGTRLTVL.

This clonotype was counted a few times. The chain recombines TRBV20-1 with TRBJ2-3; 12 bases line up with TRBD2. Germline V CDR1 and CDR2: DFQATT, SNEGSKA (reference sequence). J lost 0 bases, V lost 3 bases, and 4 bases had no gene match. The CDR3 spans 16 residues. The CDR3 coding sequence is TGCAGTGCTAGCCGGACTAGCGGGACTAGCACAGATACGCAGTATTTT. Residues: CSASRTSGTSTDTQYF.

The chain employs TRBV9 and TRBJ1-2; TRBD1 aligns across 7 bases. V gave up 0 bases and J gave up 6 bases; unmatched junction bases: 8. The CDR3 sequence is 15 residues long. Germline V gene lookup returns CDR1 SGDLS and CDR2 YYNGEE. CDR3 amino acids: CASSVGLGGGNGYTF. CDR3 in DNA: TGTGCCAGCAGCGTAGGGCTCGGAGGGGGCAATGGCTACACCTTC.

The chain employs TRBV19 and TRBJ2-2; 9 bases agree with TRBD1. Germline lookup yields CDR1 LNHDA and CDR2 SQIVND (reference sequence). V trimming: 6 bases; J trimming: 4 bases; junction bases outside the gene matches: 6. CDR3 length: 15 residues. CDR3 bases: TGTGCCAGTAGCCCGACAGGGGGTAGCACCGGGGAGCTGTTTTTT. Translating it yields CASSPTGGSTGELFF.

The chain recombines TRBV6-1 with TRBJ1-2, with D perhaps TRBD1 (6 bases). This CDR3 contains 18 residues. The V gene's germline CDR1 is MNHNS and CDR2 SASEGT. V lost 6 bases and J lost 4, with 27 bases in between. The CDR3 nucleotides read TGTGCCAGCAGGATGGGGGGCGGGACGGGACGCCCCGGCTATGGCTACACCTTC. It translates to CASRMGGGTGRPGYGYTF.

This chain uses TRBV28 with TRBJ2-7; 12 bases are shared with TRBD2. The V gene end was trimmed by 5 bases and the J gene end by 2 bases; junction bases not matched to a gene: 7. The CDR3 length is 16 residues. The germline gives CDR1 MDHEN, CDR2 SYDVKM. The CDR3: CASSGLWTSGTYEQYF. The DNA of the CDR3 is TGTGCCAGCAGTGGCCTTTGGACTAGCGGGACCTACGAGCAGTACTTC.

The chain carries TRBV20-1 and TRBJ1-5; TRBD1 is a possible D gene (6 bases). The germline CDR1 and CDR2 sequences are DFQATT and SNEGSKA (reference sequence). This CDR3 contains 18 residues. Trimming cost V 6 bases and J 0 bases, with 24 bases left between them. This CDR3 is CSARRGLGTLGSNQPQHF. The CDR3 coding sequence is TGCAGTGCCAGGCGGGGTCTTGGGACACTTGGTAGCAATCAGCCCCAGCATTTT.